The rows below give T cell receptor beta chains drawn from one sample of a study of post-analysis software for immune sequencing data. Via MiXCR, TCRdb re-called the PCR reads, giving one row per CDR3 protein. The sample lists about 770,000 distinct CDR3 sequences, just over 45% occurring once. Specimen: blood. These receptors originate from a girl aged 10 to 17 with multiple sclerosis. CDR3s include the opening cysteine and the closing phenylalanine or tryptophan. The D gene is left open where the match is weak. Where a row states a size, it is once, few, many or the class of an expanded clone; other rows omit it.

TRBJ2-5	.	TRBV6-4	.	TGTGCCAGCAGTCACGGGATTGGAAGGGAAGAGACCCAGTACTTC	CASSHGIGREETQYF
TRBJ1-5	.	TRBV12-3/TRBV12-4	.	TGTGCCAGCAGTCCCACAAGAAAGAATAGCAATCAGCCCCAGCATTTT	CASSPTRKNSNQPQHF
TRBJ1-6	once	TRBV13	.	TGTGCCAGCAGCGGGAGGGACGGTCCACCCCTCCACTTT	CASSGRDGPPLHF
TRBJ2-1	.	TRBV29-1	TRBD1	TGCAGCGTTGAGGGGACAGCAAGCTCCTACAATGAGCAGTTCTTC	CSVEGTASSYNEQFF
TRBJ2-7	.	TRBV4-3	TRBD2	TGCGCCAGCAGCCAAGGGCTAGCGGGCGTCATCCCCGACGAGCAGTACTTC	CASSQGLAGVIPDEQYF
TRBJ2-4	.	TRBV4-3	.	TGCGCCAGCAGCCAAGATTCAAGGAAGGGGGACATTCAGTACTTC	CASSQDSRKGDIQYF
TRBJ2-5	.	TRBV15	TRBD2	TGTGCCACCAGCAGAGCCCCGGGACTAGCGGGAGAGACCCAGTACTTC	CATSRAPGLAGETQYF
TRBJ2-5	few	TRBV5-1	TRBD1	TGCGCCAGCAGCACAGGACAGGGGGAGACCCAGTACTTC	CASSTGQGETQYF
TRBJ2-3	.	TRBV12-3/TRBV12-4	TRBD1	TGTGCCAGCACGAAAACAGGGGGACACGGGGATACGCAGTATTTT	CASTKTGGHGDTQYF
TRBJ2-4	.	TRBV20-1	.	TGCAGTGCTAATGGCAGGGAGCACAAAAACATTCAGTACTTC	CSANGREHKNIQYF
TRBJ2-7	.	TRBV29-1	.	TGCAGCGTCGGACTCAGCGGAGCCTCCTACGAGCAGTACTTC	CSVGLSGASYEQYF
TRBJ2-7	few	TRBV20-1	.	TGCAGTGCTAGAGGGGGGTTTCGGTACGAGCAGTACTTC	CSARGGFRYEQYF
TRBJ2-1	.	TRBV5-1	TRBD1	TGCGCCAGCAGCTCCGGACAGGGGACCCGCAATGAGCAGTTCTTC	CASSSGQGTRNEQFF
TRBJ2-6	.	TRBV16	.	TGTGCCAGCAGCCAGAACGGGGCGGGAAAGGCTGGGGCCAACGTCCTGACTTTC	CASSQNGAGKAGANVLTF
TRBJ2-7	few	TRBV6-5	.	TGTGCCAGCAGTTACCGAACACTCGACAGCTACGAGCAGTACTTC	CASSYRTLDSYEQYF
TRBJ2-5	.	TRBV4-3	.	TGCGCCAGCAGCCAAGATTCAGGGCTGAAGACCCAGTACTTC	CASSQDSGLKTQYF
TRBJ2-2	.	TRBV7-9	.	TGTGCCAGCAGCCTGCGCGTAGCGGAGAACACCGGGGAGCTGTTTTTT	CASSLRVAENTGELFF
TRBJ2-6	.	TRBV12-3/TRBV12-4	.	TGTACCAGCAGTTTGACTGTGGGGGCCAACGTCCTGACTTTC	CTSSLTVGANVLTF
TRBJ2-1	.	TRBV10-3	TRBD2	TGTGCCATCAGTGGCGGAGGGGAGGGCCCGGACTATGAGCAGTTCTTC	CAISGGGEGPDYEQFF
TRBJ2-3	few	TRBV7-6	.	TGTGCCAGCAGCTTTAGCCTCGGCGGGATAAGCACAGATACGCAGTATTTT	CASSFSLGGISTDTQYF
TRBJ1-2	.	TRBV30	.	TGTGCCTGGACGGTGGGGGCGTACGGCTACACCTTC	CAWTVGAYGYTF
TRBJ1-5	.	TRBV28	TRBD1	TGTGCCAGCAGTTTGCGGACAGGTCTCGTTCAGCCCCAGCATTTT	CASSLRTGLVQPQHF
TRBJ2-5	.	TRBV6-5	TRBD1	TGTGCCAGCAGAGGGACAGTAGAGACCCAGTACTTC	CASRGTVETQYF
TRBJ2-7	few	TRBV6-6	.	TGTGCCAGCAGTTCCGGGAATGCGGGATTGCACGAGCAGTACTTC	CASSSGNAGLHEQYF
TRBJ1-1	.	TRBV28	TRBD1	TGTGCCAGCAGACTTACAGGGGGCGGTTTGGACACTGAAGCTTTCTTT	CASRLTGGGLDTEAFF
TRBJ2-6	.	TRBV6-5	.	TGTGCCAGCAGTTCCCCTGTACAGGGCGCTGGGGCCAACGTCCTGACTTTC	CASSSPVQGAGANVLTF
TRBJ1-2	.	TRBV2	.	TGTGCCAGCAGACCCGACGGACAGATGGGTGGCTACACCTTC	CASRPDGQMGGYTF
TRBJ2-1	few	TRBV6-6	TRBD1	TGTGCCAGCAGTGACCCGACAGGGGCCTACAATGAGCAGTTCTTC	CASSDPTGAYNEQFF
TRBJ2-7	few	TRBV7-8	TRBD2	TGTGCCAGCAGCTTAGGGGGACTAGCGGGAGCTTACGAGCAGTACTTC	CASSLGGLAGAYEQYF
TRBJ1-2	.	TRBV7-2	.	TGTGCCAGCAGCCCTCTGTTTAATGGCTACACCTTC	CASSPLFNGYTF
TRBJ2-7	.	TRBV11-2	.	TGTGCCAGCAGCTTTATTGGTCTCGAGCAGTACTTC	CASSFIGLEQYF
TRBJ2-7	.	TRBV4-1	.	TGCGCCAGCAGCCAAGAGGTAAATGGGGGTTTCGAGCAGTACTTC	CASSQEVNGGFEQYF
TRBJ2-7	few	TRBV20-1	.	TGCAGTGCGACAATGGGTCCCTACGAGCAGTACTTC	CSATMGPYEQYF
TRBJ2-3	.	TRBV9	.	TGTGCCAGCAGCGTAGCTCAGAGTCCAGATACGCAGTATTTT	CASSVAQSPDTQYF
TRBJ2-7	.	TRBV20-1	.	TGCAGTGCCCCCTGGGGGGCTAGCGTATTACCCTACGAGCAGTACTTC	CSAPWGASVLPYEQYF
TRBJ2-5	once	TRBV5-1	.	TGCGCCGGCAGCTTGGTTTCAGGGTGGGATATGGAGACCCAGTACTTC	CAGSLVSGWDMETQYF
TRBJ1-2	.	TRBV12-5	.	TGTGCTAGTGGTTTGCCAGGGGTTGATGGCTACACCTTC	CASGLPGVDGYTF
TRBJ1-2	few	TRBV27	.	TGTGCCAGCAGTTTAATCTGGGGAGCTAACTATGGCTACACCTTC	CASSLIWGANYGYTF
TRBJ2-1	.	TRBV5-1	.	TGCGCCAGCAGCCCCTCAGCTCACTCTGGGGATGAGCAGTTCTTC	CASSPSAHSGDEQFF
TRBJ2-1	.	TRBV7-8	.	TGTGCCAGCAGCTTAGTGGTAGGGACCACCTACAATGAGCAGTTCTTC	CASSLVVGTTYNEQFF
TRBJ2-7	.	TRBV29-1	.	TGCAGCGTTGCACAGAGTTCCTACGAGCAGTACTTC	CSVAQSSYEQYF
TRBJ1-5	.	TRBV12-3/TRBV12-4	.	TGTGCCAGCAGTGGGCGGGGTCCTATTAGCAATCAGCCCCAGCATTTT	CASSGRGPISNQPQHF
TRBJ2-2	.	TRBV2	.	TGTGCCGCCCAGGGGTCGAACACCGGGGAGCTGTTTTTT	CAAQGSNTGELFF
TRBJ2-2	.	TRBV12-3/TRBV12-4	TRBD2	TGTGCCAGCAGTAACCATGCGGGAGGAAACACCGGGGAGCTGTTTTTT	CASSNHAGGNTGELFF